A selection of T cell receptor beta chains follows, all from one sample in a study of T-cell reconstitution after alpha-beta-depleted transplantation in children. TCRdb passed the PCR reads through MiXCR, listing each CDR3 protein once. The data hold 670,000 or so distinct CDR3 sequences, with around 13% observed a single time. The starting material was PBMCs, obtained before TCRalphabeta/CD19-depleted stem cell transplant. These receptor sequences come from a girl aged 2-10 years with congenital amegakaryocytic thrombocytopenia, due to receive a stem cell transplant. The CDR3 runs from the conserved cysteine through the conserved F or W. Fields, in order: J gene, V gene, CDR3 protein.

TRBJ2-3 | TRBV20-1 | CSAREGLEQYF
TRBJ2-1 | TRBV7-3 | CASSLGPTSSYNEQFF
TRBJ2-2 | TRBV5-1 | CASRSGLAGGPRNTGELFF
TRBJ2-3 | TRBV20-1 | CSAVSGTDTQYF
TRBJ1-5 | TRBV2 | CASNGQGNQPQHF
TRBJ2-7 | TRBV18 | CASSHDRSYEQYF
TRBJ1-1 | TRBV12-3/TRBV12-4 | CASSLQGRGSTEAFF
TRBJ2-2 | TRBV2 | CASLLLANTGELFF
TRBJ2-2 | TRBV24-1 | CATSDLAGTGELFF
TRBJ1-2 | TRBV4-1 | CASSQYLRRQGGGGGYTF
TRBJ2-7 | TRBV12-3/TRBV12-4 | CASSLWLAGVGEQYF
TRBJ2-1 | TRBV12-3/TRBV12-4 | CASRTLGLADNEQFF
TRBJ2-7 | TRBV12-3/TRBV12-4 | CASSLSEKSYEQYF
TRBJ2-1 | TRBV4-1 | CASSQYSGSLGNEQFF
TRBJ2-1 | TRBV29-1 | CSVVQGPNEQFF
TRBJ2-1 | TRBV18 | CASSPQSAVEQFF
TRBJ2-6 | TRBV9 | CASTREGSGANVLTF
TRBJ1-2 | TRBV20-1 | CSVPQGLNYGYTF
TRBJ2-7 | TRBV29-1 | CSVEDGGDEQYF
TRBJ2-3 | TRBV12-3/TRBV12-4 | CASSISTQYF
TRBJ1-5 | TRBV7-2 | CASRKDRVSNQPQHF
TRBJ2-4 | TRBV2 | CASTPKLAKNIQYF